The source of this T cell receptor beta chain is a study of blood T cell repertoires in COVID-19. Study in general: Samples taken during acute and convalescent COVID-19 were collected in the United States, Italy and Spain. T cells, B-cell-depleted T cells, or PBMCs provided the cDNA or gDNA that served as material.

Seattle patients were enrolled during active infection and followed longitudinally. The CDR3 spans 15 residues. Germline CDR1 SGHTA, CDR2 FQGNSA. Trimming cost V 2 bases and J 5 bases, with 15 bases left between them. As processed by the authors: Researchers report that nucleated cell counts were estimated from reference gene primer amplification. Here immunoSEQ multiplex PCR was the method, and the copy in TCRdb shows in-frame clones only, minus some. That table gives V, J and clone size, and the DNA gave D and trimming. The data hold roughly 390,000 clones, with 87% observed a single time. The sequenced sample was peripheral blood. J is TRBJ2-5 and V is TRBV7-2; D gene uncertain. This TCR was recovered from a young woman with COVID-19, enrolled during active disease. CDR3 loop: CASSLSRGLDETQYF. The CDR3 bases are TGTGCCAGCAGCTTAAGTCGCGGATTAGATGAGACCCAGTACTTC.